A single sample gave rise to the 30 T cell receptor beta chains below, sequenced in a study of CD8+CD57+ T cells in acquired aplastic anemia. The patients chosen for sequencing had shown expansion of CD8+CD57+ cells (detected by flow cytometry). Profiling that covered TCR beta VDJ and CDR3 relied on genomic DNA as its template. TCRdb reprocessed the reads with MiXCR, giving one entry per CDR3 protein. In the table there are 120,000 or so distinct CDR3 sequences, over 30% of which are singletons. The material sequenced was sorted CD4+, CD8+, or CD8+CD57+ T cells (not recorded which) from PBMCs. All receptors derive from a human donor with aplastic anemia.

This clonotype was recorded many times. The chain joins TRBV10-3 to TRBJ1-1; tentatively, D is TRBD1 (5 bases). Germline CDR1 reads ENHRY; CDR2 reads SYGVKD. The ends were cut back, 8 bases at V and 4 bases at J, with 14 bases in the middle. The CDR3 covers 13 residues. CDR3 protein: CAIYSGGGTEAFF. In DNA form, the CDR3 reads TGTGCCATCTATTCGGGCGGGGGCACTGAAGCTTTCTTT.

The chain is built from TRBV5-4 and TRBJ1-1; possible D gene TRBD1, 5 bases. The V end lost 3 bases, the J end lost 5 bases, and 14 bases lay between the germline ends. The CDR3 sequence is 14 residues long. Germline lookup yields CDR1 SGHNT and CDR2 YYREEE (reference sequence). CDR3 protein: CASSSSTQGTEAFF. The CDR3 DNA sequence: TGTGCCAGCAGCTCCTCGACCCAGGGAACTGAAGCTTTCTTT.

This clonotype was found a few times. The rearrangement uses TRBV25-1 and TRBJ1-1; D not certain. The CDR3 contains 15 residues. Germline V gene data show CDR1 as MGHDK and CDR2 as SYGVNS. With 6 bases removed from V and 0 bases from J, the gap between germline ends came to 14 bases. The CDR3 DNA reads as TGTGCCAGCAGGCACACCATTGTAATGAACACTGAAGCTTTCTTT. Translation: CASRHTIVMNTEAFF.

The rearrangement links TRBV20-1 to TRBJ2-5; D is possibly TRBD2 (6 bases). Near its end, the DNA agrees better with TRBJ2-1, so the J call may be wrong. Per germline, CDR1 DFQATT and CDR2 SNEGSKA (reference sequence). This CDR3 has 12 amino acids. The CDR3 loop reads CSARGGVGEQFF. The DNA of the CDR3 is TGCAGTGCTAGAGGCGGGGTCGGGGAGCAGTTCTTC.

The CDR3 DNA is TGTGCCAGCAGATTTACGACAGGGGGCACCACTCTGAACACTGAAGCTTTCTTT. This codes for CASRFTTGGTTLNTEAFF. This chain joins TRBV2 and TRBJ1-1, with 10 bases identical to TRBD1. This CDR3 has 18 amino acids. With 6 bases clipped from V and 0 bases from J, the junction kept 13 bases outside the gene matches. Germline V gene sequence: CDR1 SNHLY, CDR2 FYNNEI. The full variable domain, completed using reference TRBV2 and TRBJ1-1, is EPEVTQTPSHQVTQMGQEVILRCVPISNHLYFYWYRQILGQKVEFLVSFYNNEISEKSEIFDDQFSVERPDGSNFTLKIRSTKLEDSAMYFCASRFTTGGTTLNTEAFFGQGTRLTVV.

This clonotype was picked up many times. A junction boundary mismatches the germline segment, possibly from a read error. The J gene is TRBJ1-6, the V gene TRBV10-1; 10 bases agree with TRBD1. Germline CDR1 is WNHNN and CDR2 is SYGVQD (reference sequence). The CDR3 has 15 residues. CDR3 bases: TGCGCCAGCAGTGAGGGACAGGGGGTAGAATCACCCCCCCACTTT. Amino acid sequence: CASSEGQGVESPPHF.

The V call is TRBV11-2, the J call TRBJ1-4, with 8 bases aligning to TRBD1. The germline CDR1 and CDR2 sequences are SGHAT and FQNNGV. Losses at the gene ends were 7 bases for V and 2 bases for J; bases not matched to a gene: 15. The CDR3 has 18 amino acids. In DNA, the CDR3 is TGTGCCAGCACAACCAGGGGGCTCGGGTCAGGGACTAATGAAAAACTGTTTTTT. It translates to CASTTRGLGSGTNEKLFF. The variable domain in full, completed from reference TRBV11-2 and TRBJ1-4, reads EAGVAQSPRYKIIEKRQSVAFWCNPISGHATLYWYQQILGQGPKLLIQFQNNGVVDDSQLPKDRFSAERLKGVDSTLKIQPAKLEDSAVYLCASTTRGLGSGTNEKLFFGSGTQLSVL.

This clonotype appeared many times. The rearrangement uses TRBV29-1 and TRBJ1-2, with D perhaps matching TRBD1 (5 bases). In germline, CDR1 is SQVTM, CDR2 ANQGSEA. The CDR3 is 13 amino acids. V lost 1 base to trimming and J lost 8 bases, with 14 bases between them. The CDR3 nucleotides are TGCAGCGTTGAAGGGGGCACGCCTAGGGGCTACACCTTC. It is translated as CSVEGGTPRGYTF. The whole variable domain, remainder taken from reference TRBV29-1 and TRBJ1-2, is SAVISQKPSRDICQRGTSLTIQCQVDSQVTMMFWYRQQPGQSLTLIATANQGSEATYESGFVIDKFPISRPNLTFSTLTVSNMSPEDSSIYLCSVEGGTPRGYTFGSGTRLTVV.

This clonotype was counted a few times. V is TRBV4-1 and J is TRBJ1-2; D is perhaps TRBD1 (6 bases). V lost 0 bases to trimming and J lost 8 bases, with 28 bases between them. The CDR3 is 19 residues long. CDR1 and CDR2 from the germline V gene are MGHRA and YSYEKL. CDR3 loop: CASSQEQVVWEGEIEGYTF. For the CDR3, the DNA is TGCGCCAGCAGCCAAGAGCAGGTAGTTTGGGAGGGGGAAATCGAAGGCTACACCTTC.

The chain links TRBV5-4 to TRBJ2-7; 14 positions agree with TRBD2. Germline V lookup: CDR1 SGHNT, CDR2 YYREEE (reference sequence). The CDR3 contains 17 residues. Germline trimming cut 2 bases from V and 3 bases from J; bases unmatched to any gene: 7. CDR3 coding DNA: TGTGCCAGCAGCTTTACCCCCGGGACTAGCGGGGGCTACGAGCAGTACGTC. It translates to CASSFTPGTSGGYEQYV.

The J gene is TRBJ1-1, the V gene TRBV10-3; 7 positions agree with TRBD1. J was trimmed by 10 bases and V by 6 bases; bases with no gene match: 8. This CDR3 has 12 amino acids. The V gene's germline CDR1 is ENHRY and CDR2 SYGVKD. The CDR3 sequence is CAISQGGEGAFF. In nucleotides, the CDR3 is TGTGCCATCAGCCAGGGGGGCGAGGGAGCTTTCTTT.

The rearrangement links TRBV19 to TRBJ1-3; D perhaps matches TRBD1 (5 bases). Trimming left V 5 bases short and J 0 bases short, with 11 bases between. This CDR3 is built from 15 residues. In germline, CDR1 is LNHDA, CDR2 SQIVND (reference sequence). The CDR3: CASSPDSVSGNTIYF. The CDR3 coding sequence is TGTGCCAGTAGTCCCGACAGCGTCTCTGGAAACACCATATATTTT.

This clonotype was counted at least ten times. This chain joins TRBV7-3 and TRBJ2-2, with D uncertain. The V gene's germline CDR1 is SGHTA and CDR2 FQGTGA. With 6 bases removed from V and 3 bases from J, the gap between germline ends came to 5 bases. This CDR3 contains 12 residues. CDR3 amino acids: CASSSDTGELFF. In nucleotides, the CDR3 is TGTGCCAGCAGTTCGGACACCGGGGAGCTGTTTTTT.

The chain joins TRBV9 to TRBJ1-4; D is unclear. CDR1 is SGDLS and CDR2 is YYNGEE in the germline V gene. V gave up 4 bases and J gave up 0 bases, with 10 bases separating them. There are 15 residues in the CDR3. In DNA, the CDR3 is TGTGCCAGCAGCCCCGGTAGGACAACTAATGAAAAACTGTTTTTT. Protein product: CASSPGRTTNEKLFF.

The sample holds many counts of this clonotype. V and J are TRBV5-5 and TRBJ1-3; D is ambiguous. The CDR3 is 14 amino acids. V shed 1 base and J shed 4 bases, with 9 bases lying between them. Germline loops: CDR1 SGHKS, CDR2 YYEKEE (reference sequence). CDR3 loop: CASSLTTTGNTIYF. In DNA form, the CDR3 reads TGTGCCAGCAGCTTGACGACAACGGGAAACACCATATATTTT.

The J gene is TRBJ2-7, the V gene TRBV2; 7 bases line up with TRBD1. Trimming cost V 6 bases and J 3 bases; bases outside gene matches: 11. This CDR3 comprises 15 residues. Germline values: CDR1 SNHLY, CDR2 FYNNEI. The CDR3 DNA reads TGTGCCAGCAGGGCATTTCCGGGACAGAACTACGAGCAGTACTTC. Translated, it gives CASRAFPGQNYEQYF. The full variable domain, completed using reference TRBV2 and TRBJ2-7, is EPEVTQTPSHQVTQMGQEVILRCVPISNHLYFYWYRQILGQKVEFLVSFYNNEISEKSEIFDDQFSVERPDGSNFTLKIRSTKLEDSAMYFCASRAFPGQNYEQYFGPGTRLTVT.

The CDR3 is CASNPRVAGTEAFF. The CDR3 coding sequence is TGTGCCAGCAACCCCAGGGTAGCAGGCACTGAAGCTTTCTTT. J is TRBJ1-1 and V is TRBV2; D is perhaps TRBD1 (5 bases). V lost 7 bases and J lost 4, with 16 bases in between. Germline CDR1 reads SNHLY; CDR2 reads FYNNEI. CDR3 length: 14 amino acids.

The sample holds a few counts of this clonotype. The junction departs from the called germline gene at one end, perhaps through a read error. The CDR3 DNA is TGCGCCAGCCCACAGGGGCGACTGGGAAACACCACATATTTT. Its protein is CASPQGRLGNTTYF. The chain joins TRBV5-1 to TRBJ1-3; the match to TRBD1 covers 7 bases. This CDR3 region has 14 residues. Germline CDR1 reads SGHRS; CDR2 reads YFSETQ.

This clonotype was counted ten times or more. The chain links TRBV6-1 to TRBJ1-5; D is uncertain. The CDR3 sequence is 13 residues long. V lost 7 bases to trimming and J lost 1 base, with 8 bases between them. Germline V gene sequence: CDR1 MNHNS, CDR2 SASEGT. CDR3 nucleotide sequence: TGTGCCAGCACAATTGTGAGCAATCAGCCCCAGCATTTT. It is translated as CASTIVSNQPQHF.

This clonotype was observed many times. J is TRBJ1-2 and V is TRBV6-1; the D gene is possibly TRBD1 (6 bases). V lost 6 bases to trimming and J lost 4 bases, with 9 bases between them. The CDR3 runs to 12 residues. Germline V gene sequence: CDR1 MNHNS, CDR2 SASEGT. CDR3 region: CASRRDIYGYTF. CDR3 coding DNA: TGTGCCAGCAGACGGGACATCTATGGCTACACCTTC.

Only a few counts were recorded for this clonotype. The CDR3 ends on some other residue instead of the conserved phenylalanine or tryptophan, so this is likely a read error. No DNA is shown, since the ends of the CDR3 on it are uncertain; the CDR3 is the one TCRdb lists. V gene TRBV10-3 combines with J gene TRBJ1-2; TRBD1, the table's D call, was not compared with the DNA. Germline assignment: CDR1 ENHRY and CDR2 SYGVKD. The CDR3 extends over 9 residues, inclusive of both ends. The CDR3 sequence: CAMRDRDTP.

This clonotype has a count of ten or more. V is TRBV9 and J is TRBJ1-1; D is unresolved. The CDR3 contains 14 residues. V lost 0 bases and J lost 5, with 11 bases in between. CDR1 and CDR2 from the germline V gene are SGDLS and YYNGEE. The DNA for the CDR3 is TGTGCCAGCAGCGTAGGTCCAAGGGCAACTGAAGCTTTCTTT. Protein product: CASSVGPRATEAFF.

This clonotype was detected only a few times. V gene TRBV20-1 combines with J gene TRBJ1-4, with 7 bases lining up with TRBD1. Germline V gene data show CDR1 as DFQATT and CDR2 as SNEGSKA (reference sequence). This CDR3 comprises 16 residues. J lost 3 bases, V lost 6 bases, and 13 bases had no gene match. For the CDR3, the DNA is TGCAGTGCCAACTCCCGCAGACAGGGACCTAATGAAAAACTGTTTTTT. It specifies CSANSRRQGPNEKLFF.

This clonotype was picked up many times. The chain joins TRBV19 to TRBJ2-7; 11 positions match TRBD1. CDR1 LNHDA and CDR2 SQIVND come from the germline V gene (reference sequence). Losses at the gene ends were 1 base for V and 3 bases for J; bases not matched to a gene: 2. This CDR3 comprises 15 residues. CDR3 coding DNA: TGTGCCAGTAGTATAGGGACAGGGGGCGGCTACGAGCAGTACTTC. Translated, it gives CASSIGTGGGYEQYF.

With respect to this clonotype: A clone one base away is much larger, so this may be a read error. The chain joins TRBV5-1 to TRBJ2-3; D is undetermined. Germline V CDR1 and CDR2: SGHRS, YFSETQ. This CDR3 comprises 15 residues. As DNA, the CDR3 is TGCGCCAGCAGCTTGGCTCCAAGCTACACAGATACGCCGTATTTT. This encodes CASSLAPSYTDTPYF.

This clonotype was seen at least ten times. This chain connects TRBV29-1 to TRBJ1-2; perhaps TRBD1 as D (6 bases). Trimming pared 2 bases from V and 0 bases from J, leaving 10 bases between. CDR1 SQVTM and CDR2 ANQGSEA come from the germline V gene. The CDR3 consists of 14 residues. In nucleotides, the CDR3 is TGCAGCGTTGAACCCAGGACAGCTAACTATGGCTACACCTTC. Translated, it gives CSVEPRTANYGYTF.

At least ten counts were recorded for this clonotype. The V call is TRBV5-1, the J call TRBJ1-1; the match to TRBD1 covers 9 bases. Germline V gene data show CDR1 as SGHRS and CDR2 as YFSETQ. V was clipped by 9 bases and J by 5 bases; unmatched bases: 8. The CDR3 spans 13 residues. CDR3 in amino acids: CATSTGGGTEAFF. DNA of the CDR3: TGCGCCACCTCGACAGGGGGGGGAACTGAAGCTTTCTTT.

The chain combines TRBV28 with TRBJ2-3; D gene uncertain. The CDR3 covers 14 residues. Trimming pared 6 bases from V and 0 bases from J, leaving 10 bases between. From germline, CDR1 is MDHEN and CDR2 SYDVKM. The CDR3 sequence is CASRVRPSTDTQYF. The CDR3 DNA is TGTGCCAGCAGAGTCAGACCTAGCACAGATACGCAGTATTTT.

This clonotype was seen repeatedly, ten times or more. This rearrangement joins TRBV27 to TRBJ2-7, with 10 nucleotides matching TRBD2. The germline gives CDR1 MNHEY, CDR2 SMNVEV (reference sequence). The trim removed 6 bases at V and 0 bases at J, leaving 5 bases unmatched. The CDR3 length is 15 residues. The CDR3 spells CASRTGTSVSYEQYF. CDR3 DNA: TGTGCCAGCAGAACCGGGACTAGCGTCTCCTACGAGCAGTACTTC.

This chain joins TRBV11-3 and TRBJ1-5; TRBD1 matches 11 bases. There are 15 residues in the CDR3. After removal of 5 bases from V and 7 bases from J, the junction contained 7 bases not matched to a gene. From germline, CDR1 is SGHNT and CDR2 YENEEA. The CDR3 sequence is CASSPLGQGEQPQHF. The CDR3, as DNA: TGTGCCAGCAGCCCCTTGGGACAGGGGGAACAGCCCCAGCATTTT.